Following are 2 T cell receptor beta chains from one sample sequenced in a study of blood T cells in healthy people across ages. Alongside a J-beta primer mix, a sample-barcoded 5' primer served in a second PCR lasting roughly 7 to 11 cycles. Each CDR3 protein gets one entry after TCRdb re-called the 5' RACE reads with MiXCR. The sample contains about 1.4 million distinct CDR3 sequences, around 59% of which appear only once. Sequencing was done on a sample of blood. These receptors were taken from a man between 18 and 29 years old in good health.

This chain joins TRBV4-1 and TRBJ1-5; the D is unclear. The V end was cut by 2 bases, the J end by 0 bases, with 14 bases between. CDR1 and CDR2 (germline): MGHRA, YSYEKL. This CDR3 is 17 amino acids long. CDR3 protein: CASSQIIRGDSNQPQHF. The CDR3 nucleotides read TGCGCCAGCAGCCAAATCATACGGGGAGATAGCAATCAGCCCCAGCATTTT.

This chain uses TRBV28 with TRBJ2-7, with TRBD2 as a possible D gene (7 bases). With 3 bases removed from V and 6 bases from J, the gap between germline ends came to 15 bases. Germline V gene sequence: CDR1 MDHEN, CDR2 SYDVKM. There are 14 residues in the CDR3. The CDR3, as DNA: TGTGCCAGCAGTTTTCGGGGGGCCGTTCCCGAGCAGTACTTC. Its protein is CASSFRGAVPEQYF.